What follows are 15 T cell receptor beta chains derived from one specimen sequenced in a study of post-analysis software for immune sequencing data. Antigens for these TCRs are unknown. Points from the study as a whole: There were several TRBV segments more frequent in patients than controls, and TRBV5-6, TRBV5-1 and TRBV20-1 were among them.

Prepared libraries of TCR beta cDNA carried unique molecular identifiers. TCRdb itself ran the PCR reads through MiXCR, one entry per CDR3 protein. The sample shows around 770,000 distinct CDR3 sequences, 40% to 55% of them seen only once. Specimen: blood. These receptors were collected from a girl aged 10 to 17 with multiple sclerosis.

This clonotype showed up just a few times. The V gene is TRBV7-3, the J gene TRBJ2-4, with TRBD2 matching over 7 bases. V lost 3 bases and J lost 2; bases outside the gene matches: 4. The CDR3 has 15 amino acids. CDR1 is SGHTA and CDR2 is FQGTGA in the germline V gene. This chain's CDR3 is CASSLTGGTKNIQYF. The CDR3, as DNA: TGTGCCAGCAGCTTGACCGGGGGGACCAAAAACATTCAGTACTTC.

The chain carries TRBV2 and TRBJ1-2; maybe TRBD1 (6 bases). The CDR3 consists of 13 residues. Germline CDR1 reads SNHLY; CDR2 reads FYNNEI. V lost 6 bases and J lost 3, with 11 bases in between. As DNA, the CDR3 is TGTGCCAGCAGGGGGGGGCCGGACTATGGCTACACCTTC. Translating it yields CASRGGPDYGYTF.

This sequence joins TRBV27 and TRBJ1-1; D gene unclear. The CDR3 consists of 14 residues. Germline-derived CDR1 and CDR2 are MNHEY and SMNVEV (reference sequence). The ends were cut back, 6 bases at V and 5 bases at J, with 16 bases in the middle. The CDR3 region has the DNA TGTGCCAGCAGCCTAGGGAGGTCGAGAACTGAAGCTTTCTTT. This translates into CASSLGRSRTEAFF.

A few counts support this clonotype. The chain joins TRBV20-1 to TRBJ2-1; TRBD2 matches at 13 bases. Germline V gene lookup returns CDR1 DFQATT and CDR2 SNEGSKA (reference sequence). Losses at the gene ends were 4 bases for V and 10 bases for J; bases not matched to a gene: 10. The CDR3 has 15 residues. The CDR3 loop reads CSATRRLAGGHEQFF. For the CDR3, the DNA is TGCAGTGCTACCCGCCGACTAGCGGGAGGACACGAGCAGTTCTTC.

The chain links TRBV25-1 to TRBJ2-3, with 8 nucleotides matching TRBD2. Unmatched junction bases numbered 5, after V lost 2 bases and J lost 7 bases. The CDR3 is 14 amino acids. Per germline, CDR1 MGHDK and CDR2 SYGVNS. The CDR3 here is CASSERTSPHTQYF. In nucleotides, the CDR3 is TGTGCCAGCAGTGAACGGACTAGCCCGCATACGCAGTATTTT.

Only a few counts were recorded for this clonotype. This sequence joins TRBV29-1 and TRBJ2-1, with D unresolved. The V gene lost 2 bases and the J gene lost 5 bases, with 10 bases spanning the gap. Germline lookup yields CDR1 SQVTM and CDR2 ANQGSEA. This CDR3 is built from 13 residues. DNA of the CDR3: TGCAGCGTTGAACAACAGTTCCACAATGAGCAGTTCTTC. Its translation is CSVEQQFHNEQFF.

This chain joins TRBV7-2 and TRBJ1-1; possible D gene TRBD1, 6 bases. Trimming removed 5 bases from V and 2 bases from J, with 12 bases in between. CDR3 length equals 14 residues. Per the germline V gene, CDR1 is SGHTA and CDR2 is FQGNSA. CDR3 in DNA: TGTGCCAGCAGCGCGGGACACTATAACACTGAAGCTTTCTTT. Its protein is CASSAGHYNTEAFF.

The V call is TRBV27, the J call TRBJ2-1, with 12 bases that match TRBD1. Germline V gene lookup returns CDR1 MNHEY and CDR2 SMNVEV (reference sequence). The CDR3 is 15 residues long. Trimming took 3 bases from V and 8 from J; bases not matched to a gene: 5. The CDR3 DNA is TGTGCCAGCAGTTTGGTGGGACAGGGGGCCGATGAGCAGTTCTTC. Its protein is CASSLVGQGADEQFF.

The J gene is TRBJ1-1, the V gene TRBV7-9; D gene unclear. Between the trimmed V and J ends, which lost 2 bases and 10 bases, there was a span of 14 bases. The CDR3 spans 13 residues. In germline, CDR1 is SEHNR, CDR2 FQNEAQ (reference sequence). The CDR3 loop is CASSLSPWRGAFF. The CDR3 DNA reads TGTGCCAGCAGCTTATCCCCTTGGCGCGGAGCTTTCTTT.

This chain links TRBV2 with TRBJ1-5; TRBD1 matches at 9 bases. The CDR3 spans 15 residues. Germline CDR1 SNHLY, CDR2 FYNNEI. V lost 6 bases, J lost 5 bases, and 8 bases stayed unmatched. CDR3 bases: TGTGCCAGCAGGGAACCTAGACAGGGGGATCAGCCCCAGCATTTT. This encodes CASREPRQGDQPQHF.

The chain joins TRBV19 to TRBJ2-1, with D perhaps matching TRBD2 (5 bases). Trimming took off 3 bases at V and 7 bases at J, with 13 bases between the two ends. The CDR3 is 14 amino acids. Germline loops: CDR1 LNHDA, CDR2 SQIVND (reference sequence). The CDR3 DNA reads as TGTGCCAGTAGTATTCGAGGGCCGCAGAATGAGCAGTTCTTC. This codes for CASSIRGPQNEQFF.

This chain connects TRBV29-1 to TRBJ2-5; 9 bases are shared with TRBD1. Trimming removed 0 bases from V and 2 bases from J; junction bases left unmatched: 16. The CDR3 extends over 19 amino acids. In germline, CDR1 is SQVTM, CDR2 ANQGSEA. Here the CDR3 reads CSVEDSTPGTGSPQETQYF. The CDR3 DNA reads TGCAGCGTTGAAGATTCCACCCCCGGGACAGGGTCACCTCAAGAGACCCAGTACTTC.

The genes are TRBV27 and TRBJ2-7; 13 positions match TRBD2. CDR3 length: 17 amino acids. Per the germline V gene, CDR1 is MNHEY and CDR2 is SMNVEV (reference sequence). With 5 bases clipped from V and 1 base from J, the junction kept 8 bases outside the gene matches. This chain's CDR3 is CASSLRGGLAGSYEQYF. In DNA, the CDR3 is TGTGCCAGCAGTCTCCGGGGGGGACTAGCGGGATCCTACGAGCAGTACTTC.

V and J are TRBV3-1 and TRBJ1-2; 8 nucleotides match TRBD1. After removal of 4 bases from V and 5 bases from J, the junction contained 9 bases not matched to a gene. The germline gives CDR1 LGHDT, CDR2 YNNKEL (reference sequence). The CDR3 extends over 15 amino acids. Written as DNA, the CDR3 is TGTGCCAGCAGCCGGAACCAGGGGGCGGGGTATGGCTACACCTTC. Its translation: CASSRNQGAGYGYTF. Using reference TRBV3-1 and TRBJ1-2 for the parts outside the CDR3, the full variable domain is DTAVSQTPKYLVTQMGNDKSIKCEQNLGHDTMYWYKQDSKKFLKIMFSYNNKELIINETVPNRFSPKSPDKAHLNLHINSLELGDSAVYFCASSRNQGAGYGYTFGSGTRLTVV.

The V and J genes are TRBV6-5 and TRBJ2-2; 10 positions agree with TRBD1. V lost 2 bases to trimming and J lost 7 bases; unmatched junction nucleotides: 10. The CDR3 runs 17 residues. CDR1 MNHEY and CDR2 SVGAGI come from the germline V gene. The CDR3 DNA reads TGTGCCAGCAGTTACACTCCGGGACAGGGGACTCTCGGGGAGCTGTTTTTT. It specifies CASSYTPGQGTLGELFF.